This TCR beta chain was profiled in a study of T cells in Graves' hyperthyroidism and ophthalmopathy (dated by TCRdb to about 2019). For context, the study as a whole: Peripheral blood was collected at initial diagnosis, before any treatment. To identify distinguishing TCR V-J signatures, a discovery cohort of around 100 patients was used, comprising 43 with Graves' ophthalmopathy and 55 to 65 with stable Graves' hyperthyroidism. Prospective prediction of ophthalmopathy was tested in an independent validation cohort consisting of some 20 hyperthyroidism patients and more than 15 patients who later progressed to ophthalmopathy. The roughly 100 discovery patients were randomly divided into training and test sets at a 7:3 ratio. The study also compared thyroid tissue and blood T-cell repertoires from roughly 6 Graves' hyperthyroidism patients. Once sampling was done, hyperthyroidism patients were given methimazole at a starting dose of 30 mg daily, whereas ophthalmopathy patients were given high-dose intravenous methylprednisolone. The paper reports TCR Vbeta CDR3 sequencing of roughly 140 peripheral blood samples: 40 or so ophthalmopathy, roughly 74 hyperthyroidism and approximately 17 progressor patients.

This clonotype was counted at least ten times. The antigen it recognizes is unknown. No qualities accompany the bases; no much larger clone lies one base away. Hyperthyroidism patients were newly diagnosed, with disease duration under 2 months, and aged 18 to 65 years. Patients with uncontrolled infections, other autoimmune diseases, pregnancy or lactation were excluded. Diagnoses relied on clinical symptoms, serum thyroxine and TRAb, thyroid ultrasound and orbital computed tomography. Blood from progressor patients was drawn when they were first diagnosed with hyperthyroidism, before any ophthalmopathy symptoms appeared. PBMCs were separated from roughly 10 ml of fresh peripheral blood using Ficoll-Paque density gradient centrifugation. Progressor patients were initially diagnosed with Graves' hyperthyroidism and developed ophthalmopathy during follow-up. Total RNA was extracted using Trizol reagent, and RNA quality was assessed on an Agilent 2100 Bioanalyzer.

Overall study outcomes, separate from this receptor: A model built on a 13 V-J signature distinguished ophthalmopathy from stable hyperthyroidism, reaching 87.88% sensitivity and about 81% specificity in cross-validation and 80%/75% in testing. No statistical method was used to fix the sample size in advance, and group allocation was not hidden from the investigators. In validation, progression to ophthalmopathy was predicted by the model with 70.59% sensitivity and 72% to 85% specificity, a median of around 5.9 months before onset. Most expanded thyroid clonotypes (frequency above 0.001) were also detected in blood, suggesting blood repertoires may reflect thyroid immune responses.

The TCR beta CDR3 regions were amplified from the RNA transcripts. The TCR CDR3 was subjected to a first round of RT-PCR using the HTBI primer set and the Qiagen OneStep RT-PCR kit. The libraries were constructed in a second round of multiplex PCR and then size-selected and purified. Paired-end sequencing of the libraries was performed with 100 bp reads on an Illumina HiSeq2000. In the source study's methods: SOAPnuke was used to process the raw data, removing reads that contained adapters or uncalled bases, had a mean Phred below 15, or lacked an exact match to the constant primer or identifier. High-quality paired reads were merged with COPE v1.2.5, and unique nucleotide sequences were defined as clonotypes. MiTCR v1.1 was used to align clonotypes to the IMGT TRBV, TRBD and TRBJ reference segments. Only V-J combinations with frequency above 0.0001, covering about 99% of repertoires, were analysed. The TCS score was defined as the ratio of F50 (clonal expansion) to E x V (chaos), calculated using BLOSUM62-based TCRdist between CDR3 peptides within each V-J. Welch's t-statistics and random forest reduced roughly 500 V-J features to roughly 13, which were used in a naive Bayes classifier (R e1071). TCRdb reworked the public reads: Q25 trimming with fastp, MiXCR clone assembly, productive beta chains retained. Rows with one shared CDR3 protein collapse into an entry with the most common genes and DNA. In this record, the V and J calls reflect TCRdb's handling and not the investigators' own analysis. The sample table shows some 600,000 distinct CDR3 sequences, and approximately 15% are seen once. The top ten constitute roughly 5.7% of the sample.

The sequenced material came from blood. This sequence was found in a woman aged 25-40 years with Graves' hyperthyroidism that later progressed to Graves' ophthalmopathy.

The CDR3 loop reads CAWSRLGSTEAFF. The DNA sequence is as follows: TGTGCCTGGAGTAGGCTGGGGAGCACTGAAGCTTTCTTT. Here the chain combines TRBV30 and TRBJ1-1, with the D gene not clear enough to name. Trimming takes 2 bases from V and 4 bases from J, and the germline ends sit 11 bases apart. According to the germline V gene (reference sequence), CDR1 reads GTSNPN and CDR2 reads SVGIG. Its CDR3 holds 13 amino acids, cysteine through phenylalanine. The read is trimmed to its CDR3 DNA, 39 bases read in frame from base 1. Reference TRBV30 and TRBJ1-1 genes cover what lies past the CDR3, so the full variable domain is SQTIHQWPATLVQPVGSPLSLECTVEGTSNPNLYWYRQAAGRGLQLLFYSVGIGQISSEVPQNLSASRPQDRQFILSSKKLLLSDSGFYLCAWSRLGSTEAFFGQGTRLTVV.